This TCR beta chain was sequenced for a study of T cells in Graves' hyperthyroidism and ophthalmopathy. Findings and caveats of the study: Most expanded thyroid clonotypes above 0.001 also appeared in blood. In simple terms, a model built on 13 V-J features told ophthalmopathy apart from stable hyperthyroidism.

Hyperthyroidism of Graves' type that showed no ophthalmopathy progression within 18 months was stable. Authors of the study amplified TCR beta CDR3 regions from RNA transcripts. Primed by the HTBI set, a first-round RT-PCR was run on the TCR CDR3. TCRdb re-called the multiplex PCR reads through MiXCR, storing one row per CDR3 protein. Of roughly 330,000 distinct CDR3 sequences in the sample, roughly 17% were seen once. This clonotype was counted only a few times. Its antigen remains unidentified. Germline CDR1 reads SGHRS; CDR2 reads YFSETQ. Trimming took 0 bases from V and 2 from J, leaving 11 bases between them. The CDR3 sequence is 16 residues long.

The chain links TRBV5-1 to TRBJ2-2; possibly TRBD2 for D (5 bases). Sequencing was carried out using blood. The receptor comes from a man aged 25 to 40 with Graves' hyperthyroidism. CDR3 sequence: CASSLVTGTNTGELFF. In nucleotides, the CDR3 is TGCGCCAGCAGCTTGGTTACGGGAACAAACACCGGGGAGCTGTTTTTT.